Sequencing of this T cell receptor beta chain was carried out in a study of cytomegalovirus exposure and HLA in healthy donors. Study outcomes and limitations: Using a false discovery rate of 0.05, a later analysis showed that some 16,000 TCR beta sequences were associated with HLA alleles.

About this clone: Its antigen is still unknown.

Germline V gene sequence: CDR1 MNHEY, CDR2 SVGAGI. Trimming removed 6 bases from V and 2 bases from J; junction bases left unmatched: 6. The CDR3 contains 15 residues. The PCR used 60 Vbeta and 13 Jbeta primers. Repertoires were generated with immunoSEQ multiplex PCR, while TCRdb's copy carries only in-frame clones and drops some. This repertoire includes about 58,000 clones. The chain uses TRBV6-5 and TRBJ1-5, with 8 bases lining up with TRBD1. The sample comprised PBMCs. The receptor comes from a male donor in good health and CMV-seronegative. The CDR3 reads CASSPQTGGNQPQHF. Here the CDR3 DNA reads TGTGCCAGCAGCCCCCAGACAGGGGGCAATCAGCCCCAGCATTTT.